The present T cell receptor (beta chain) was sequenced within a study of human T cells and chemical hapten exposure. Whole-study context: Epicutaneous patch tests delivered 0.01% DPC to the upper back, with evaluation at 6 days.

Study-level findings and limits: Positive correlation was observed between PT1 expanded TCR counts and patch test score. Expanded TCRs formed significantly more large CDR3 similarity clusters than controls.

Germline V gives CDR1 DFQATT, CDR2 SNEGSKA (reference sequence). J was trimmed by 5 bases and V by 6 bases; bases with no gene match: 9. The CDR3 loop spans 14 amino acids. This clonotype was recorded at least ten times. Its specificity is unknown. TCRdb recomputed calls from the RACE reads with MiXCR, one row per CDR3 protein. The profile shows 84,000 or so distinct CDR3 sequences, 10% of them singletons. This sample's time point: patch test 2, 6 weeks after DPC sensitization. The treatment is: therapeutic diphenylcyclopropenone sensitization with weekly scalp DPC. The chain combines TRBV20-1 with TRBJ2-7; 11 bases align to TRBD2. The sequencing used whole blood, collected in connection with sensitization to the hapten diphenylcyclopropenone (DPC). This receptor was identified in a woman in her thirties with alopecia areata. Some clones in this sample may be carry-over from other donors' samples. The CDR3 loop is CSATPGTSGHEQYF. CDR3 bases: TGCAGTGCAACCCCCGGGACTAGCGGCCACGAGCAGTACTTC.